One and the same sample provided the 28 T cell receptor beta chains below, sequenced in a study of blood T cell repertoires in COVID-19. Sequenced by immunoSEQ multiplex PCR; TCRdb stores in-frame clones only, minus some. In the table there are some 290,000 clones, 90% of which are singletons. The sample taken for sequencing was peripheral blood. Receptor source: a woman aged 40-49 years with COVID-19, enrolled during active disease.

The rearrangement links TRBV5-1 to TRBJ2-1, with a possible D match to TRBD1 (6 bases). The CDR3 covers 16 residues. With 5 bases removed from V and 0 bases from J, the gap between germline ends came to 15 bases. Germline CDR1 reads SGHRS; CDR2 reads YFSETQ. The CDR3 coding sequence is TGCGCCAGCAGTCCACTCTCAGGGGACTCCTACAATGAGCAGTTCTTC. Protein product: CASSPLSGDSYNEQFF.

The rearrangement uses TRBV6-6 and TRBJ2-5; 12 bases are a match to TRBD2. The CDR3 runs to 20 residues. Germline V gives CDR1 MNHNY, CDR2 SVGAGI (reference sequence). Trimming cost V 6 bases and J 2 bases; bases outside gene matches: 19. CDR3 coding DNA: TGTGCCAGCAGCCCCAGACTAGCGGGGGCCCGCCCATCTGTACAAGAGACCCAGTACTTC. Translation: CASSPRLAGARPSVQETQYF.

The chain joins TRBV6-1 to TRBJ2-7; D perhaps matches TRBD1 (5 bases). Deletions cut 6 bases from V and 4 bases from J, with 10 bases between. The length of the CDR3 is 12 residues. Per germline, CDR1 MNHNS and CDR2 SASEGT. Here the CDR3 DNA reads TGTGCCAGCAGAACACAGGATTACGAGCAGTACTTC. Protein sequence: CASRTQDYEQYF.

The table lists this clone with a few counts. The CDR3 loop is CAWSIQGTNEKLFF. In nucleotides, the CDR3 is TGTGCCTGGAGTATTCAGGGAACTAATGAAAAACTGTTTTTT. The chain links TRBV30 to TRBJ1-4, with D possibly TRBD1 on 5 matching bases. The CDR3 sequence is 14 residues long. CDR1 is GTSNPN, CDR2 SVGIG, per germline (reference sequence). V was cut by 2 bases and J by 1 base, with 8 bases left in between.

V gene TRBV27 combines with J gene TRBJ1-4; weak D call: TRBD1 (5 bases). V was cut by 2 bases and J by 0 bases, with 7 bases left in between. This CDR3 spans 15 amino acids. The germline gives CDR1 MNHEY, CDR2 SMNVEV (reference sequence). CDR3 residues: CASSLRGTTNEKLFF. CDR3 nucleotides: TGTGCCAGCAGTTTAAGGGGAACAACTAATGAAAAACTGTTTTTT.

The chain couples TRBV28 to TRBJ2-7; D is perhaps TRBD2 (5 bases). Trimming cost V 6 bases and J 2 bases, with 11 bases left between them. Germline V gives CDR1 MDHEN, CDR2 SYDVKM. The CDR3 is 13 amino acids. This CDR3 is CASRLANPYEQYF. As DNA, the CDR3 is TGTGCCAGCAGGTTAGCGAATCCCTACGAGCAGTACTTC.

The V call is TRBV5-4, the J call TRBJ1-5, with a possible D match to TRBD1 (6 bases). V was cut by 3 bases and J by 5 bases, with 15 bases left in between. The CDR3 is made up of 15 amino acids. CDR1 and CDR2 (germline): SGHNT, YYREEE (reference sequence). Written as DNA, the CDR3 is TGTGCCAGCAGCTCATCGACTAACAGGGATCAGCCCCAGCATTTT. Amino acids: CASSSSTNRDQPQHF.

This clone has only one observation. The chain is built from TRBV6-5 and TRBJ2-1; TRBD2 aligns across 12 bases. Germline assignment: CDR1 MNHEY and CDR2 SVGAGI. The CDR3 extends over 16 amino acids. The V segment lost 3 bases and the J segment 6 bases; nucleotides outside the gene matches: 6. In DNA form, the CDR3 reads TGTGCCAGCAGTTATTCCGAGACTAGCGGGAGCAATGAGCAGTTCTTC. It specifies CASSYSETSGSNEQFF.

The gene calls are TRBV12-5 and TRBJ1-2; 8 bases are shared with TRBD1. Trimming cost V 2 bases and J 8 bases; bases outside gene matches: 4. The CDR3 consists of 13 residues. CDR1 LGHNT and CDR2 FRNRAP come from the germline V gene. The CDR3 coding sequence is TGTGCTAGTGGTTTGCCAACAGGGGGAGGCTACACCTTC. This gives the protein CASGLPTGGGYTF. Combining the CDR3 with reference TRBV12-5 and TRBJ1-2 gives the whole variable domain DARVTQTPRHKVTEMGQEVTMRCQPILGHNTVFWYRQTMMQGLELLAYFRNRAPLDDSGMPKDRFSAEMPDATLATLKIQPSEPRDSAVYFCASGLPTGGGYTFGSGTRLTVV.

This sequence joins TRBV28 and TRBJ1-2; 8 bases map to TRBD1. The CDR3 is 14 residues long. The V segment lost 6 bases and the J segment 3 bases; nucleotides outside the gene matches: 6. Germline CDR1 MDHEN, CDR2 SYDVKM. In DNA, the CDR3 is TGTGCCAGCAGCAGGGGGCAGGGAGACTATGGCTACACCTTC. It encodes CASSRGQGDYGYTF.

The chain has TRBV29-1 and TRBJ2-7, with 8 bases aligning to TRBD1. The CDR3 length is 13 residues. J lost 4 bases, V lost 5 bases, and 7 bases had no gene match. CDR1 SQVTM and CDR2 ANQGSEA come from the germline V gene. The CDR3 region has the DNA TGCAGCGTTTCGGGACAGGCCGATTACGAGCAGTACTTC. Protein: CSVSGQADYEQYF.

The rearrangement links TRBV19 to TRBJ1-2; 9 bases line up with TRBD1. J lost 2 bases, V lost 5 bases, and 3 bases had no gene match. In germline, CDR1 is LNHDA, CDR2 SQIVND (reference sequence). CDR3 length: 14 residues. The CDR3 sequence is CASSWTGENYGYTF. In DNA, the CDR3 is TGTGCCAGTAGTTGGACAGGGGAAAACTATGGCTACACCTTC.

This chain joins TRBV19 and TRBJ1-6; weak D call: TRBD1 (6 bases). Germline-derived CDR1 and CDR2 are LNHDA and SQIVND (reference sequence). CDR3 length equals 15 residues. V was pared by 3 bases and J by 7 bases, with 13 bases between. Here the CDR3 reads CASSMGNRDNSPLHF. Written as DNA, the CDR3 is TGTGCCAGTAGTATGGGGAACAGGGACAATTCACCCCTCCACTTT. Looking up the rest from reference TRBV19 and TRBJ1-6 gives the full variable domain: DGGITQSPKYLFRKEGQNVTLSCEQNLNHDAMYWYRQDPGQGLRLIYYSQIVNDFQKGDIAEGYSVSREKKESFPLTVTSAQKNPTAFYLCASSMGNRDNSPLHFGNGTRLTVT.

This clone was seen a handful of times. The chain recombines TRBV12-3 or TRBV12-4 with TRBJ1-1, with D possibly matching TRBD1 (6 bases). V lost 5 bases to trimming and J lost 9 bases, with 10 bases between them. The CDR3 has 11 amino acids. The CDR3 is CASSPDRKAFF. As DNA, the CDR3 is TGTGCCAGCAGTCCGGACAGAAAAGCTTTCTTT.

The table lists this clone with a few counts. The rearrangement joins TRBV6-5 to TRBJ1-1; TRBD1 aligns across 7 bases. Germline CDR1 reads MNHEY; CDR2 reads SVGAGI. The CDR3 length is 14 residues. The ends lost 5 bases at V and 2 bases at J; junction bases unmatched: 5. The CDR3 sequence: CASSHRGRNTEAFF. The CDR3 bases are TGTGCCAGCAGTCACAGGGGTCGTAACACTGAAGCTTTCTTT.

The sample holds one count of this clone. The chain carries TRBV5-1 and TRBJ1-4; 11 nucleotides agree with TRBD1. This CDR3 is built from 17 residues. Germline CDR1 reads SGHRS; CDR2 reads YFSETQ. The trim removed 4 bases at V and 1 base at J, leaving 6 bases unmatched. This CDR3 reads CASSLGQGDLTNEKLFF. The CDR3 bases are TGCGCCAGCAGCCTGGGACAGGGGGATTTAACTAATGAAAAACTGTTTTTT.

J is TRBJ1-3 and V is TRBV28; the D gene is possibly TRBD1 (5 bases). CDR1 is MDHEN and CDR2 is SYDVKM in the germline V gene. The CDR3 spans 15 residues. The ends were cut back, 4 bases at V and 2 bases at J, with 12 bases in the middle. CDR3 nucleotide sequence: TGTGCCAGCAGTTCAGGACATTTTGCTGGAAACACCATATATTTT. This gives the protein CASSSGHFAGNTIYF. Filled out from reference TRBV28 and TRBJ1-3, the complete variable domain reads DVKVTQSSRYLVKRTGEKVFLECVQDMDHENMFWYRQDPGLGLRLIYFSYDVKMKEKGDIPEGYSVSREKKERFSLILESASTNQTSMYLCASSSGHFAGNTIYFGEGSWLTVV.

The gene calls are TRBV28 and TRBJ2-1; D remains ambiguous. Germline CDR1 reads MDHEN; CDR2 reads SYDVKM. V lost 1 base to trimming and J lost 0 bases, with 7 bases between them. The CDR3 runs to 15 residues. The CDR3 DNA reads as TGTGCCAGCAGTTTATCATCCAGCTCCTACAATGAGCAGTTCTTC. Protein sequence: CASSLSSSSYNEQFF.

V is TRBV28 and J is TRBJ2-3; TRBD1 might be the D (6 bases). V was pared by 3 bases and J by 5 bases, with 21 bases between. Looked up from germline, CDR1 is MDHEN and CDR2 is SYDVKM. The CDR3 is 17 residues long. The CDR3 sequence: CASSLIEPARGKDTQYF. The CDR3 DNA reads as TGTGCCAGCAGTTTGATAGAACCGGCCAGGGGTAAAGATACGCAGTATTTT.

The rearrangement uses TRBV5-6 and TRBJ1-1; D uncertain. CDR3 length: 14 residues. Germline CDR1 is SGHDT and CDR2 is YYEEEE. V gave up 6 bases and J gave up 5 bases, with 17 bases separating them. CDR3: CASNPRLRGTEAFF. CDR3 DNA: TGTGCCAGCAACCCTAGGCTTCGAGGGACTGAAGCTTTCTTT.

The chain employs TRBV5-1 and TRBJ1-1, with 8 bases aligning to TRBD1. The CDR3 spans 17 residues. CDR1 is SGHRS, CDR2 YFSETQ, per germline. V lost 0 bases to trimming and J lost 0 bases; unmatched junction nucleotides: 7. The CDR3 DNA is TGCGCCAGCAGCTTGGAGGGGACAGGTGTTCTGAACACTGAAGCTTTCTTT. Translating gives CASSLEGTGVLNTEAFF.

This clone turned up a few times. This chain uses TRBV28 with TRBJ1-5; D remains unclear. CDR1 and CDR2 (germline): MDHEN, SYDVKM. There are 14 residues in the CDR3. Deletions cut 3 bases from V and 5 bases from J, with 11 bases between. This CDR3 is CASSFPGFDQPQHF. The CDR3 nucleotides read TGTGCCAGCAGTTTTCCAGGTTTCGATCAGCCCCAGCATTTT.

CDR3 sequence reads: CAWSAGTVGNTIYF. In DNA form, the CDR3 reads TGTGCCTGGAGTGCTGGAACAGTCGGAAACACCATATATTTT. This chain connects TRBV30 to TRBJ1-3; D ambiguous. CDR3 length equals 14 residues. V lost 1 base to trimming and J lost 4 bases, with 11 bases between them. CDR1 is GTSNPN, CDR2 SVGIG, per germline (reference sequence).

In regard to this clone: Within the sample, other DNA sequences also encode this same CDR3. The chain joins TRBV7-9 to TRBJ1-4; 11 positions agree with TRBD1. CDR1 and CDR2 (germline): SEHNR, FQNEAQ (reference sequence). This CDR3 is 14 amino acids long. With 3 bases clipped from V and 8 bases from J, the junction kept 2 bases outside the gene matches. CDR3 in DNA: TGTGCCAGCAGCTTGGGACAGGGGGGCGAAAAACTGTTTTTT. Translation gives CASSLGQGGEKLFF.

The V and J genes are TRBV19 and TRBJ1-5, with 7 positions matching TRBD1. The length of the CDR3 is 13 residues. The ends lost 7 bases at V and 7 bases at J; junction bases unmatched: 7. Germline lookup yields CDR1 LNHDA and CDR2 SQIVND (reference sequence). CDR3 DNA: TGTGCCAGTAATAACAGGGGTGCGCAGCCCCAGCATTTT. Its translation is CASNNRGAQPQHF.

This rearrangement joins TRBV27 to TRBJ1-5; D unresolved. This CDR3 has 14 amino acids. Trimming took 5 bases from V and 0 from J, leaving 8 bases between them. The germline V gene has CDR1 MNHEY and CDR2 SMNVEV (reference sequence). The DNA of the CDR3 is TGTGCCAGCAGTCCGGTTTATAGCAATCAGCCCCAGCATTTT. Its translation: CASSPVYSNQPQHF.

This chain connects TRBV7-8 to TRBJ1-6, with D perhaps TRBD1 (5 bases). The germline V gene has CDR1 SGHVS and CDR2 FQNEAQ. The CDR3 spans 12 residues. Trimming removed 4 bases from V and 8 bases from J, with 6 bases in between. The CDR3 loop reads CASSSRDSPLHF. As DNA, the CDR3 is TGTGCCAGCAGCTCCAGGGATTCACCCCTCCACTTT.

This clone has only a few counts. J is TRBJ1-6 and V is TRBV11-2; 8 nucleotides line up with TRBD1. V was clipped by 1 base and J by 10 bases; unmatched bases: 9. Germline CDR1 SGHAT, CDR2 FQNNGV. This CDR3 is built from 16 residues. Written as DNA, the CDR3 is TGTGCCAGCAGCTTAGTTAGGGCAGGGGGCTCGTCACCCCTCCACTTT. Translated, it gives CASSLVRAGGSSPLHF. The full variable domain, with the rest looked up from reference TRBV11-2 and TRBJ1-6, is EAGVAQSPRYKIIEKRQSVAFWCNPISGHATLYWYQQILGQGPKLLIQFQNNGVVDDSQLPKDRFSAERLKGVDSTLKIQPAKLEDSAVYLCASSLVRAGGSSPLHFGNGTRLTVT.